Below, one T cell receptor beta chain is given with its context. Its specific antigen is unknown. No base quality values were provided; no much bigger clone lies one nucleotide off. The donors were included in the validation cohort of 130 or so subjects, a group kept apart from the approximately 670-subject first cohort. The record originates from a study of cytomegalovirus exposure and HLA in healthy donors (dated 2017 in TCRdb). Turning to the overall study: According to a later analysis, one platform produced both the roughly 120 validation repertoires and the 620 or so repertoires of the first cohort. Besides the first cohort of hundreds of subjects, a separate validation cohort made up of 120 different subjects was used. High-throughput TCR immunosequencing, statistical association of individual TCRs with disease status, and machine learning were combined to predict cytomegalovirus infection status. The study was designed to test whether signatures of past pathogen exposure could be identified by cataloging public T cell receptors.

The library came from the immunoSEQ multiplex PCR assay. The authors' analysis ran thus. To diagnose cytomegalovirus status from the catalog of TCR beta chain sequences, a statistical classification framework was built. TCRdb took over this immuneACCESS table, retaining in-frame rearrangements with V and J assigned. Such tables are incomplete; in checked studies, under half of the missing clones stem from an unresolved V gene, and the remainder is unexplained. V, J and clone size derive from that table, while D and trimming were established from the DNA sequence. The sample table records about 60,000 clones; roughly 90% of these occur just once. The ten largest clones add up to around 1% of the sample. The investigation overall reported the following: According to the authors, the approach could potentially be generalized to other disease states and immunological phenotypes. In a later analysis, TCRs clustered in the first cohort were found to also tend to co-occur in the 100 to 150 validation repertoires, with over 90% of cluster scores above 0. Across donors, most TCR sequences were observed very rarely, whereas some public TCRs were present in many individuals. A few of the identified cytomegalovirus-associated TCR beta chains were confirmed in vitro to be specific for cytomegalovirus antigens. A later analysis had no HLA typing for the validation cohort, so co-occurrence there was scored across all 130 or so repertoires. In both the original and validation cohorts, the classifier was reported to diagnose cytomegalovirus status with high specificity and sensitivity. In the study, 150 to 200 TCR beta chains were listed as associated with cytomegalovirus.

This sequence originates from a man aged 18 to 35 in good health and CMV-seronegative. Sequences were obtained from PBMCs.

CDR3 reads: CASSQKGGTGVEQYF. The nucleotide sequence reads as follows: TGCGCCAGCAGCCAAAAAGGCGGGACAGGGGTCGAGCAGTACTTC. This receptor chain uses TRBV4-3 and TRBJ2-7; TRBD1 aligns with 10 central bases. From its cysteine to its phenylalanine, the CDR3 spans 15 amino acids. CDR3 DNA is the only sequence kept; it has 45 bases, read in frame from the first base. The germline V gene supplies CDR1 LGHNA and CDR2 YSLEER. The junction shows trimming of 2 bases on V and 6 bases on J, and the gene matches do not reach 7 bases of it.